A selection of T cell receptor beta chains follows, all from one sample in a study of lymphopenia after photon versus proton radiotherapy. Profiling relied on immunoSEQ multiplex PCR, and the TCRdb table lists in-frame clones only, not all of them. There are roughly 65,000 clones in the sample; roughly 91% occur only once, and roughly 2.7% lies in the top ten. The sample in question was peripheral blood, obtained from a patient treated with photon-based radiotherapy. Source of these receptors: a woman aged 70-85 years with pancreatic cancer. Both conserved end residues are part of each CDR3. D genes are given only for firm matches. Size tells how often a clone was seen (once, few, many) or the class of an expanded clone, and some rows leave it out.

TRBJ2-7,TRBV28,TRBD2,few,TGTGCCAGCACCTTGGGGGGGGTCCCATACGAGCAGTACTTC,CASTLGGVPYEQYF
TRBJ1-3,TRBV9,.,.,TGTGCCAGCAGCGTAGCGGCGGACTCTGGAAACACCATATATTTT,CASSVAADSGNTIYF
TRBJ2-7,TRBV14,.,.,TGTGCCAGCAGCCAAGTCGGCGGCCCCTCCCAAGGAACCGAGCAGTACTTC,CASSQVGGPSQGTEQYF
TRBJ1-1,TRBV7-2,.,.,TGTGCCAGCAGCTTAAGGTGGGATATAACGAACACTGAAGCTTTCTTT,CASSLRWDITNTEAFF
TRBJ1-5,TRBV5-8,.,.,TGTGCCAGCAGCCGGGGAGAGAGCGCAGGTCAGCCCCAGCATTTT,CASSRGESAGQPQHF
TRBJ2-2,TRBV5-4,TRBD2,.,TGTGCCAGCAGCTTGGGGCGTAGCGGGAGCAACACCGGGGAGCTGTTTTTT,CASSLGRSGSNTGELFF
TRBJ1-4,TRBV28,.,once,TGTGCCAGCAGTTTGGGGACAACTAATGAAAAACTGTTTTTT,CASSLGTTNEKLFF
TRBJ2-3,TRBV11-2,TRBD2,.,TGTGCCAGCAGCCACCTAGCGGGAGGGCAGCTTACGCAGTATTTT,CASSHLAGGQLTQYF
TRBJ2-7,TRBV7-8,.,.,TGTGCCAGCAGCTCCAGACAGAAACCTTCCGAGCAGTACTTC,CASSSRQKPSEQYF
TRBJ2-7,TRBV27,TRBD2,.,TGTGCCAGCATAAAATCTAGCGGGAGTCTGAGCGAGCAGTACTTC,CASIKSSGSLSEQYF
TRBJ1-5,TRBV27,.,.,TGTGCCAGCAGTCCCCAGCCCGGTTTGGGAAGGCCCCAGCATTTT,CASSPQPGLGRPQHF
TRBJ1-2,TRBV7-9,TRBD1,once,TGTGCCAGCAGCTCCACACTGGGACAGAACTATGGCTACACCTTC,CASSSTLGQNYGYTF
TRBJ1-2,TRBV10-2,.,.,TGCGCCAGCAGTGAGTCGGGTTTCGGCTATGGCTACACCTTC,CASSESGFGYGYTF
TRBJ2-3,TRBV2,.,.,TGTGCCAGCAACTTTTACAGAGCCACAGATACGCAGTATTTT,CASNFYRATDTQYF
TRBJ2-7,TRBV28,TRBD2,.,TGTGCCAGCAGTCCCGTCGGGCTAGCGGGAGGTTACGAGCAGTACTTC,CASSPVGLAGGYEQYF
TRBJ1-2,TRBV5-1,TRBD1,.,TGCGCCAGCAGCTTGGCCGGAAGAGGGGGCAAGGTTGGCTACACCTTC,CASSLAGRGGKVGYTF
TRBJ2-1,TRBV30,.,.,TGTGCCTGGAGTCCGCTTACAGGGTCCAATGAGCAGTTCTTC,CAWSPLTGSNEQFF
TRBJ2-2,TRBV4-1,.,few,TGCGCCAGCAGCCAAGAGCGAACCGGGGAGCTGTTTTTT,CASSQERTGELFF
TRBJ2-1,TRBV7-9,TRBD2,.,TGTGCCAGCAGCTTAGTTGGGACTAGCGGGAACAATGAGCAGTTCTTC,CASSLVGTSGNNEQFF
TRBJ2-2,TRBV11-2,TRBD2,.,TGTGCCAGCAGCTTAGATCTAGCGGGAGTCACCGGGGAGCTGTTTTTT,CASSLDLAGVTGELFF
TRBJ1-2,TRBV6-1,.,.,TGTGCCAGCAGACCTATACGACAGGATGGCCATGGCTACACCTTC,CASRPIRQDGHGYTF
TRBJ2-7,TRBV27,TRBD2,once,TGTGCCAGCAGTTTAGCTAGCGGCGGAACCTACGAGCAGTACTTC,CASSLASGGTYEQYF
TRBJ1-1,TRBV7-3,.,.,TGTGCCAGCAGCTCCTCTTTCGGGCGTGAAGCTTTCTTT,CASSSSFGREAFF
TRBJ2-5,TRBV7-9,.,once,TGTGCCAGCAGCTTCAGGGAGATACAAGAGACCCAGTACTTC,CASSFREIQETQYF
TRBJ2-3,TRBV7-9,.,.,TGTGCCAGCAGCTTAGAAGGCAGGAGCACAGATACGCAGTATTTT,CASSLEGRSTDTQYF
TRBJ2-2,TRBV4-1,TRBD2,.,TGCGCCAGCAGCCAACCTCGACTAGCTACCGACACCGGGGAGCTGTTTTTT,CASSQPRLATDTGELFF
TRBJ2-3,TRBV6-5,TRBD2,.,TGTGCCAGCAGAGGGGCTAGCGGCAGCACAGATACGCAGTATTTT,CASRGASGSTDTQYF
TRBJ1-3,TRBV7-2,.,few,TGTGCCAGCAGCCCCCCGGGTACTGGAAACACCATATATTTT,CASSPPGTGNTIYF
TRBJ2-7,TRBV10-3,TRBD2,.,TGTGCCATCAGTGAGACTAGCGGGCCCTACGAGCAGTACTTC,CAISETSGPYEQYF
TRBJ1-3,TRBV19,.,.,TGTGCCAGTAGTATAGATTCCGCGACCAGCTCTGGAAACACCATATATTTT,CASSIDSATSSGNTIYF
TRBJ2-1,TRBV6-5,TRBD2,.,TGTGCCAGCAGTCAAGGACTAGACCCTTACAATGAGCAGTTCTTC,CASSQGLDPYNEQFF
TRBJ2-3,TRBV4-3,TRBD2,.,TGCGCCAGCAGCCAAGATCCCCCTAGCGGGACAACGCGGGGGGCAGATACGCAGTATTTT,CASSQDPPSGTTRGADTQYF
TRBJ2-7,TRBV6-5,.,.,TGTGCCAGCAGTTACAGATCCAGCGGACGGTACGAGCAGTACTTC,CASSYRSSGRYEQYF
TRBJ2-3,TRBV6-4,TRBD2,.,TGTGCCAGCAGCCCAGGACTAGCTAGGTCAGATACGCAGTATTTT,CASSPGLARSDTQYF
TRBJ2-3,TRBV10-3,.,.,TGTGCCATCGGCCTAGCGAGCACAGATACGCAGTATTTT,CAIGLASTDTQYF
TRBJ2-7,TRBV7-9,.,.,TGTGCCAGCAGCCCCGGATACGAGCAGTACTTC,CASSPGYEQYF
TRBJ2-4,TRBV28,.,once,TGTGCCAGCAGTTTAGTAACACGCAAGTATGGAATAGCCAAAAACATTCAGTACTTC,CASSLVTRKYGIAKNIQYF
TRBJ1-1,TRBV6-5,.,once,TGTGCCAGCAGTTACTCGAGGGACACTGAAGCTTTCTTT,CASSYSRDTEAFF
TRBJ2-1,TRBV20-1,.,once,TGCAGTGCTAGCCTGACACAAGAGCAGTTCTTC,CSASLTQEQFF
TRBJ2-7,TRBV4-1,TRBD1,.,TGCGCCAGCAGCCGCCCGGGACAGGGCTACGAGCAGTACTTC,CASSRPGQGYEQYF
TRBJ2-3,TRBV9,.,.,TGTGCCAGCAGCGTAGTTCCCACAGATACGCAGTATTTT,CASSVVPTDTQYF
TRBJ1-2,TRBV4-2,.,once,TGTGCCAGCAGCCAGACAGGTCCACCCTATGGCTACACCTTC,CASSQTGPPYGYTF
TRBJ2-2,TRBV5-1,.,once,TGCGCCAGCAGAGGAGACGGCGTCCTGAACACCGGGGAGCTGTTTTTT,CASRGDGVLNTGELFF
TRBJ2-1,TRBV5-1,TRBD2,once,TGCGCCAGCAGCTTGGTTGCTAGCGGGAGTGGCGATGAGCAGTTCTTC,CASSLVASGSGDEQFF
TRBJ1-6,TRBV28,.,.,TGTGCCAGCAGTTTGCCCCAACCGTCACCCCTCCACTTT,CASSLPQPSPLHF
TRBJ2-3,TRBV25-1,.,.,TGTGCCAGCAATCGGGGGCAGTTTGGCACAGATACGCAGTATTTT,CASNRGQFGTDTQYF
TRBJ2-1,TRBV2,.,.,TGTGCCAGCAGTTACACAGCTATAATCTCCTACAATGAGCAGTTCTTC,CASSYTAIISYNEQFF
TRBJ2-7,TRBV6-5,TRBD2,.,TGTGCCAGCAGTTACTCACGCGGGGGAACCTACGAGCAGTACTTC,CASSYSRGGTYEQYF
TRBJ2-7,TRBV27,.,.,TGTGCCAGCAGTTTATTAGCTGCGCCGCACTACGAGCAGTACTTC,CASSLLAAPHYEQYF
TRBJ2-1,TRBV11-2,.,.,TGTGCCAGCAGCTTATACCCTAGATACAATGAGCAGTTCTTC,CASSLYPRYNEQFF
TRBJ2-3,TRBV7-3,.,.,TGTGCCAGCAGCCGTACCGGGACATCCGGCTCAGATACGCAGTATTTT,CASSRTGTSGSDTQYF
TRBJ2-2,TRBV11-2,TRBD2,.,TGTGCCAGCAGCTTATGGACTAACAGAGCGGGGACCGGGGAGCTGTTTTTT,CASSLWTNRAGTGELFF
TRBJ2-7,TRBV28,.,.,TGTGCCAGCATAAGGGGATCGTGGTCCTACGAGCAGTACTTC,CASIRGSWSYEQYF